The rows below give T cell receptor beta chains drawn from one sample of a study of blood T cell repertoires in COVID-19. The assay was immunoSEQ multiplex PCR, and TCRdb's table has in-frame clones only and misses some. The profile shows around 150,000 clones, 75% to 90% of them singletons. The sample comprised peripheral blood. Every receptor here comes from a human donor with acute or convalescent COVID-19. The donor label of this sample is uncertain. CDR3s leave out the opening cysteine and the closing phenylalanine or tryptophan.

v_gene,CDR3aa
TRBV12-3/TRBV12-4,ASSFSSGGYT
TRBV18,ASSQETGLSNYGYT
TRBV30,AWYRQGAGYGYT
TRBV18,ASSPPGRGQGQPQH
TRBV6-5,ASRGRPGTGDGYT
TRBV19,ASRKSTGRKFDNQPQH
TRBV9,ASSVGQGGHEQY
TRBV2,ASSLGQGVSYGYT
TRBV4-3,ASSRQSSSYNEQF
TRBV9,ASSGSGGEQF
TRBV9,ASSVGQGITEAF
TRBV18,ASSPHSDQPQH
TRBV30,AWSVGRANYGYT
TRBV11-3,ASSWREAEGFLYGYT
TRBV4-2,ASSQARDSSYGYT
TRBV9,ASSPTVRLDGYT
TRBV24-1,ATSERDRGPLY
TRBV3-1/TRBV3-2,ASSPTVNTEAF
TRBV6-5,ASGGNSNQPQH
TRBV27,ASSLIGGRNQPQH
TRBV19,ASSMPATGSAEAF
TRBV5-1,ASSLKGQGEQY
TRBV30,AWRSGAGNTIY
TRBV27,ASSLFGTGFGYT
TRBV7-6,ASSTRPDRAETQY
TRBV6-2/TRBV6-3,ASSYQQALLNQPQH
TRBV10-1,ASSESSSGGQETQY
TRBV4-1,ASSPQGNSPLH
TRBV7-2,ASSFSQRAGDTQY
TRBV27,ASRLDRRNEKLF
TRBV6-5,ASTSGRNTEAF
TRBV27,ASSLFSGEHGYT
TRBV7-9,ASSLERGRTDTQY
TRBV4-3,ASSLTRAGNSPLH
TRBV7-9,ASRHFGGGVRLAYNEQF
TRBV5-1,ASSLGQAYWGYT
TRBV5-6,ASSLPGTSGGVRPDTQY